The 28 T cell receptor beta chains below come from one sample, sequenced in a study of blood T cells in healthy people across ages. With a J-beta primer mix and a sample-barcoded 5' primer, a second PCR ran 7 to 11 cycles. In TCRdb, the 5' RACE reads were re-called with MiXCR into one record per CDR3 protein. This sample has 550,000 to 800,000 distinct CDR3 sequences, with under 25% found just once. The sequenced sample was blood. The receptors shown here come from a man aged 70-80 years in good health.

The chain carries TRBV5-8 and TRBJ2-7; no firm D call. This CDR3 is 13 amino acids long. The V gene lost 1 base and the J gene lost 3 bases, with 8 bases spanning the gap. The germline gives CDR1 SGHTS, CDR2 YDEGEE. CDR3 coding DNA: TGTGCCAGCAGCTTGAGTCATATCTACGAGCAGTACTTC. Translation gives CASSLSHIYEQYF.

The J gene is TRBJ2-3, the V gene TRBV9, with 8 bases lining up with TRBD1. Unmatched junction bases numbered 10, after V lost 2 bases and J lost 2 bases. Germline lookup yields CDR1 SGDLS and CDR2 YYNGEE. This CDR3 is built from 17 residues. CDR3 sequence: CASSVRTGFASTDTQYF. The DNA of the CDR3 is TGTGCCAGCAGCGTGAGGACAGGGTTCGCGTCCACAGATACGCAGTATTTT.

A single count supports this clonotype. V usage is TRBV20-1 and J usage is TRBJ2-1, with 10 bases lining up with TRBD2. Germline CDR1 and CDR2: DFQATT and SNEGSKA (reference sequence). J lost 3 bases, V lost 0 bases, and 8 bases had no gene match. This CDR3 has 17 residues. CDR3 coding DNA: TGCAGTGCTAGAGAATTCATAGGACTAGCGGACTACAATGAGCAGTTCTTC. This sequence encodes CSAREFIGLADYNEQFF.

This sequence joins TRBV20-1 and TRBJ2-1, with D uncertain. Per the germline V gene, CDR1 is DFQATT and CDR2 is SNEGSKA (reference sequence). The CDR3 has 11 amino acids. Trimming took 7 bases from V and 6 from J, leaving 10 bases between them. The CDR3 DNA follows: TGCAGTGGGGATTTGGGCAATGAGCAGTTCTTC. This encodes CSGDLGNEQFF.

There are many counts of this clonotype. V usage is TRBV3-1 and J usage is TRBJ2-1; 7 nucleotides align to TRBD2. Trimming took 3 bases from V and 7 from J; bases not matched to a gene: 3. The CDR3 is 13 residues long. The germline CDR1 and CDR2 sequences are LGHDT and YNNKEL (reference sequence). The CDR3 spells CASSQREWNEQFF. DNA of the CDR3: TGTGCCAGCAGCCAGCGGGAGTGGAATGAGCAGTTCTTC.

The chain uses TRBV29-1 and TRBJ2-5; D tentatively reads TRBD1 or TRBD2 (5 bases each). Trimming took 4 bases from V and 7 from J, leaving 16 bases between them. The CDR3 has 13 amino acids. The V gene's germline CDR1 is SQVTM and CDR2 ANQGSEA. CDR3 bases: TGCAGCGTTGGGGCTAGTGGGACGGTGACCCAGTACTTC. Protein: CSVGASGTVTQYF.

Only a few counts were recorded for this clonotype. This chain connects TRBV29-1 to TRBJ2-7; 11 bases match TRBD1. The CDR3 extends over 15 amino acids. Germline trimming cut 5 bases from V and 0 bases from J; bases unmatched to any gene: 6. The germline V gene has CDR1 SQVTM and CDR2 ANQGSEA. CDR3 nucleotide sequence: TGCAGCGTTACCACCGGGACAGGGGGCTCCTACGAGCAGTACTTC. This translates into CSVTTGTGGSYEQYF.

This clonotype was picked up many times. V usage is TRBV9 and J usage is TRBJ2-7; 10 nucleotides agree with TRBD1. The V segment lost 2 bases and the J segment 3 bases; nucleotides outside the gene matches: 2. The CDR3 is 14 amino acids. Germline lookup yields CDR1 SGDLS and CDR2 YYNGEE. For the CDR3, the DNA is TGTGCCAGCAGCGTGGGACAGGGGATCTACGAGCAGTACTTC. It specifies CASSVGQGIYEQYF.

This clonotype was counted a few times. The chain employs TRBV20-1 and TRBJ2-4, with TRBD2 matching 12 bases. CDR1 and CDR2 from the germline V gene are DFQATT and SNEGSKA (reference sequence). The J segment lost 7 bases and the V segment lost 2 bases, leaving 6 bases of the junction unmatched. This CDR3 contains 15 residues. This CDR3 reads CSARNSGTSGNIQYF. DNA of the CDR3: TGCAGTGCTAGAAACTCCGGGACTAGCGGGAACATTCAGTACTTC.

The chain has TRBV4-3 and TRBJ2-2; no firm D call. Trimming took 4 bases from V and 4 from J, leaving 10 bases between them. The CDR3 loop spans 14 amino acids. Germline assignment: CDR1 LGHNA and CDR2 YSLEER. DNA of the CDR3: TGCGCCAGCAGCCTATTGTTGGGCACCGGGGAGCTGTTTTTT. Protein sequence: CASSLLLGTGELFF.

The rearrangement links TRBV11-3 to TRBJ2-2, with D uncertain. With 5 bases removed from V and 0 bases from J, the gap between germline ends came to 13 bases. CDR3 length: 16 residues. The germline gives CDR1 SGHNT, CDR2 YENEEA. CDR3 protein: CASSLYAGSNTGELFF. The CDR3, as DNA: TGTGCCAGCAGCCTATATGCCGGATCGAACACCGGGGAGCTGTTTTTT.

This chain uses TRBV4-1 with TRBJ2-3; TRBD2 agrees at 11 bases. The CDR3 contains 17 residues. V lost 0 bases and J lost 5; bases outside the gene matches: 7. Germline CDR1 and CDR2: MGHRA and YSYEKL. The CDR3 protein is CASSQDVTSGRLDTQYF. For the CDR3, the DNA is TGCGCCAGCAGCCAAGATGTTACTAGCGGGAGATTAGATACGCAGTATTTT.

The genes are TRBV28 and TRBJ1-4, with D possibly matching TRBD1 (5 bases). Looked up from germline, CDR1 is MDHEN and CDR2 is SYDVKM. This CDR3 contains 14 residues. Trimming cost V 4 bases and J 8 bases, with 14 bases left between them. CDR3 region: CASSSVGGNEKLFF. The CDR3 DNA reads as TGTGCCAGCAGTTCGGTTGGGGGAAACGAAAAACTGTTTTTT.

The chain combines TRBV5-1 with TRBJ2-1; no definite D call. From germline, CDR1 is SGHRS and CDR2 YFSETQ. V was trimmed by 1 base and J by 2 bases, leaving 10 bases between them. This CDR3 is 15 amino acids long. The CDR3 protein is CASSLRVGTYNEQFF. The DNA of the CDR3 is TGCGCCAGCAGCTTGAGGGTCGGAACCTACAATGAGCAGTTCTTC.

The chain joins TRBV20-1 to TRBJ2-3; D is possibly TRBD2 (5 bases). Trimming took off 7 bases at V and 8 bases at J, with 13 bases between the two ends. The length of the CDR3 is 11 residues. Germline values: CDR1 DFQATT, CDR2 SNEGSKA (reference sequence). The CDR3 nucleotides read TGCAGTGGATGGAGTGGAGGTACGCAGTATTTT. Translation: CSGWSGGTQYF.

This clonotype appeared a few times. V gene TRBV5-1 combines with J gene TRBJ1-1; no clear D gene. Germline CDR1 SGHRS, CDR2 YFSETQ. CDR3 length: 15 residues. Trimming removed 0 bases at V and 4 bases at J, with 13 bases between. CDR3 sequence reads: CASSLAVGRGTEAFF. The CDR3 DNA reads TGCGCCAGCAGCTTGGCCGTGGGCCGGGGCACTGAAGCTTTCTTT.

This clonotype was seen at least ten times. The V and J genes are TRBV20-1 and TRBJ2-7; 10 bases match TRBD2. Per germline, CDR1 DFQATT and CDR2 SNEGSKA (reference sequence). The CDR3 spans 13 residues. V lost 4 bases, J lost 3 bases, and 3 bases stayed unmatched. DNA for the CDR3: TGCAGTGCTACGCTAGCGGGAGTCTACGAGCAGTACTTC. Protein sequence: CSATLAGVYEQYF.

This clonotype appeared a few times. The chain joins TRBV7-9 to TRBJ1-4; no clear D gene. The CDR3 covers 11 residues. V lost 7 bases and J 7 bases, leaving 7 bases between the germline ends. Germline-derived CDR1 and CDR2 are SEHNR and FQNEAQ (reference sequence). CDR3 residues: CASTLSEKLFF. The CDR3 coding sequence is TGTGCCAGCACCCTTAGTGAAAAACTGTTTTTT.

This sequence joins TRBV12-3 or TRBV12-4 and TRBJ2-5; a possible D gene is TRBD2 (5 bases). CDR3 length: 14 amino acids. The V gene lost 3 bases and the J gene lost 11 bases, with 19 bases spanning the gap. CDR3 residues: CASSLRALTWEQYF. CDR3 nucleotide sequence: TGTGCCAGCAGTTTGAGGGCCCTTACGTGGGAGCAGTACTTC.

The J gene is TRBJ2-3, the V gene TRBV7-3; maybe TRBD2 (6 bases). The CDR3 length is 16 residues. Germline V lookup: CDR1 SGHTA, CDR2 FQGTGA. The V end was cut by 3 bases, the J end by 3 bases, with 16 bases between. The CDR3, as DNA: TGTGCCAGCAGCTTCCCGGGCGGAGGGCCGACAGATACGCAGTATTTT. It specifies CASSFPGGGPTDTQYF.

V and J are TRBV28 and TRBJ2-4; D possibly corresponds to TRBD2 (7 bases). Trimming took off 7 bases at V and 0 bases at J, with 19 bases between the two ends. This CDR3 region has 17 residues. Germline assignment: CDR1 MDHEN and CDR2 SYDVKM. CDR3 DNA: TGTGCCAGCAACCTAGGGGGAGGGGGTAGAGCCAAAAACATTCAGTACTTC. It codes for CASNLGGGGRAKNIQYF. The variable domain in full, with the rest retrieved from reference TRBV28 and TRBJ2-4, is DVKVTQSSRYLVKRTGEKVFLECVQDMDHENMFWYRQDPGLGLRLIYFSYDVKMKEKGDIPEGYSVSREKKERFSLILESASTNQTSMYLCASNLGGGGRAKNIQYFGAGTRLSVL.

This clonotype showed up many times. The chain recombines TRBV27 with TRBJ2-1, with no clear D. The CDR3 runs 13 residues. Germline CDR1 is MNHEY and CDR2 is SMNVEV (reference sequence). The V end was cut by 3 bases, the J end by 10 bases, with 13 bases between. The CDR3 protein is CASSFGPVREQFF. In DNA form, the CDR3 reads TGTGCCAGCAGTTTTGGTCCTGTCCGGGAGCAGTTCTTC.

The chain combines TRBV5-8 with TRBJ2-1; 12 bases fit TRBD2. The germline V gene encodes CDR1 SGHTS and CDR2 YDEGEE. The ends lost 2 bases at V and 7 bases at J; junction bases unmatched: 4. The length of the CDR3 is 15 residues. The CDR3 bases are TGTGCCAGCAGCTTCACTAGCGGGAGGAGGAATGAGCAGTTCTTC. It translates to CASSFTSGRRNEQFF.

The V call is TRBV7-9, the J call TRBJ2-5; 9 nucleotides line up with TRBD1. This CDR3 spans 15 amino acids. Looked up from germline, CDR1 is SEHNR and CDR2 is FQNEAQ (reference sequence). V lost 4 bases to trimming and J lost 3 bases; unmatched junction nucleotides: 6. CDR3 protein: CASSSSQGAEETQYF. The CDR3 region has the DNA TGTGCCAGCAGCTCGTCACAGGGGGCGGAAGAGACCCAGTACTTC.

The chain carries TRBV3-1 and TRBJ2-7; perhaps TRBD1 as D (5 bases). CDR3 size: 14 residues. In germline, CDR1 is LGHDT, CDR2 YNNKEL (reference sequence). V was trimmed by 2 bases and J by 12 bases, leaving 20 bases between them. Here the CDR3 DNA reads TGTGCCAGCAGCCAACTTCGGACCCAGGGCAGTATGTACTTC. It yields the protein CASSQLRTQGSMYF.

The chain uses TRBV11-2 and TRBJ2-5, with a weak D call TRBD1 (5 bases). The J call is doubtful: the DNA matches TRBJ2-7 better. CDR3 length: 20 residues. CDR1 SGHAT and CDR2 FQNNGV come from the germline V gene. The DNA of the CDR3 is TGTGCCAGCAGCTTAGTCTATGTCCCCGGAGACAGACCGAGCTCCTACGAGCAGTACTTC. This gives the protein CASSLVYVPGDRPSSYEQYF.

The rearrangement joins TRBV10-3 to TRBJ2-3; the match to TRBD1 covers 7 bases. Germline-derived CDR1 and CDR2 are ENHRY and SYGVKD. The CDR3 contains 13 residues. V was clipped by 2 bases and J by 12 bases; unmatched bases: 8. CDR3 sequence (DNA): TGTGCCATCAGTGAGGCCTACAGGGGTGATCAGTATTTT. Translation gives CAISEAYRGDQYF.

There are a few counts of this clonotype. Relative to the germline gene, one junction end is altered; a read error may explain this. The DNA for the CDR3 is TGTGCCGGCAGTGGGCGGTCCGGGACAGGGGGGAAGAATGAGCAGTTCTTC. Its translation: CAGSGRSGTGGKNEQFF. The chain employs TRBV2 and TRBJ2-1, with 11 bases matching TRBD1. This CDR3 comprises 17 residues. Germline V gives CDR1 SNHLY, CDR2 FYNNEI.